A single sample is the source of the 26 T cell receptor beta chains below, sequenced in a study of cytomegalovirus exposure and HLA in healthy donors. Method: immunoSEQ multiplex PCR; TCRdb's copy keeps in-frame clones and lacks some. The repertoire holds 100,000 to 150,000 clones, with nearly 90% as singletons. Sample: PBMCs. These receptors were collected from a woman aged 18-30 years in good health and CMV-seronegative.

This chain uses TRBV27 with TRBJ2-1; TRBD1 matches at 7 bases. With V trimmed by 5 bases and J by 4 bases, 8 bases remained unmatched. CDR1 is MNHEY, CDR2 SMNVEV, per germline (reference sequence). The CDR3 is 15 residues long. The CDR3 loop is CASSGTATYYNEQFF. CDR3 DNA sequence: TGTGCCAGCAGTGGGACAGCGACGTATTACAATGAGCAGTTCTTC.

The rearrangement joins TRBV2 to TRBJ2-2; 8 bases align to TRBD1. Germline V gene data show CDR1 as SNHLY and CDR2 as FYNNEI. The J segment lost 5 bases and the V segment lost 6 bases, leaving 8 bases of the junction unmatched. The CDR3 length is 15 residues. Written as DNA, the CDR3 is TGTGCCAGCAGGCTCTGGACAGGGATTACCGGGGAGCTGTTTTTT. It encodes CASRLWTGITGELFF.

The chain recombines TRBV9 with TRBJ2-3, with 9 bases identical to TRBD2. CDR1 and CDR2 (germline): SGDLS, YYNGEE. This CDR3 is built from 17 residues. With V trimmed by 0 bases and J by 7 bases, 12 bases remained unmatched. The CDR3 DNA reads TGTGCCAGCAGCGTAGAGGGGCCCGCTAGCGGGGCCAATACGCAGTATTTT. Translating gives CASSVEGPASGANTQYF.

V gene TRBV28 combines with J gene TRBJ1-2; TRBD1 might be the D (5 bases). The CDR3 loop spans 15 amino acids. Trimming removed 6 bases from V and 5 bases from J, with 19 bases in between. Germline values: CDR1 MDHEN, CDR2 SYDVKM. The CDR3 nucleotides are TGTGCCAGCAGCCCCACCCCGGGGGGGAGTTATGGCTACACCTTC. It yields the protein CASSPTPGGSYGYTF.

The chain is built from TRBV7-9 and TRBJ2-5; perhaps TRBD2 as D (7 bases). Per the germline V gene, CDR1 is SEHNR and CDR2 is FQNEAQ (reference sequence). This CDR3 is 12 amino acids long. The CDR3 coding sequence is TGTGCTTTGCGGGGGCGACAAGAGACCCAGTACTTC. It encodes CALRGRQETQYF.

This chain uses TRBV5-1 with TRBJ1-4; the D gene is possibly TRBD1 (6 bases). The CDR3 totals 14 residues. Trimming took 4 bases from V and 7 from J, leaving 14 bases between them. In germline, CDR1 is SGHRS, CDR2 YFSETQ. CDR3: CASSQGGSVEKLFF. The CDR3 DNA is TGCGCCAGCAGCCAAGGGGGTAGCGTTGAAAAACTGTTTTTT.

As for this clone: Germline is not matched at one junction end, which may reflect a read error. The chain carries TRBV20-1 and TRBJ1-2; D possibly corresponds to TRBD1 (5 bases). CDR1 DFQATT and CDR2 SNEGSKA come from the germline V gene (reference sequence). The CDR3 totals 9 residues. The CDR3, as DNA: TGCAGTGCTCCCCAGGTCGGGGGCTTC. This gives the protein CSAPQVGGF.

The chain is built from TRBV7-9 and TRBJ2-1, with 8 bases lining up with TRBD1. J was trimmed by 7 bases and V by 6 bases; bases with no gene match: 8. The CDR3 runs to 14 residues. The V gene's germline CDR1 is SEHNR and CDR2 FQNEAQ (reference sequence). This CDR3 is CASRSTGGRNEQFF. In nucleotides, the CDR3 is TGTGCCAGCAGGTCAACAGGGGGACGGAATGAGCAGTTCTTC.

The chain links TRBV29-1 to TRBJ1-1; tentative D call: TRBD1 (6 bases). From germline, CDR1 is SQVTM and CDR2 ANQGSEA. The CDR3 consists of 13 residues. V was cut by 0 bases and J by 1 base, with 6 bases left in between. Here the CDR3 DNA reads TGCAGCGTTGAAGACAGGGGGAACACTGAAGCTTTCTTT. The encoded protein is CSVEDRGNTEAFF.

The chain uses TRBV4-3 and TRBJ1-2; D unresolved. Germline CDR1 is LGHNA and CDR2 is YSLEER. The CDR3 has 14 amino acids. Trimming removed 1 base at V and 2 bases at J, with 8 bases between. The DNA for the CDR3 is TGCGCCAGCAGCCAAGGAGTCCCGAACTATGGCTACACCTTC. It is translated as CASSQGVPNYGYTF.

The V gene is TRBV28, the J gene TRBJ1-1, with no clear D. Trimming took 2 bases from V and 4 from J, leaving 17 bases between them. CDR3 length: 16 amino acids. Per germline, CDR1 MDHEN and CDR2 SYDVKM. The CDR3 DNA follows: TGTGCCAGCAGTTTACGGTTGGAACGGACTGGCACTGAAGCTTTCTTT. Amino acid sequence: CASSLRLERTGTEAFF.

V gene TRBV7-9 combines with J gene TRBJ1-5; D unclear. The V gene lost 3 bases and the J gene lost 1 base, with 10 bases spanning the gap. The CDR3 sequence is 15 residues long. Germline CDR1 is SEHNR and CDR2 is FQNEAQ (reference sequence). The CDR3 reads CASSFEGGSNQPQHF. The CDR3 DNA sequence: TGTGCCAGCAGCTTTGAGGGCGGGAGCAATCAGCCCCAGCATTTT.

The CDR3 reads CAWASGEAFF. The CDR3 DNA is TGTGCCTGGGCATCAGGGGAAGCTTTCTTT. V usage is TRBV30 and J usage is TRBJ1-1, with D possibly TRBD1 on 5 matching bases. V was pared by 5 bases and J by 8 bases, with 9 bases between. The length of the CDR3 is 10 residues. Germline loops: CDR1 GTSNPN, CDR2 SVGIG (reference sequence).

V usage is TRBV7-7 and J usage is TRBJ1-4, with D possibly matching TRBD1 (5 bases). The V and J ends lost 6 bases and 7 bases respectively, with 18 bases between them. CDR3 length: 15 amino acids. Germline values: CDR1 SSHAT, CDR2 FNYEAQ (reference sequence). CDR3 coding DNA: TGTGCCAGCAGTCCGGGGACCGGAGCGGGTGAAAAACTGTTTTTT. Amino acids: CASSPGTGAGEKLFF.

This rearrangement joins TRBV4-3 to TRBJ1-3; D not certain. Germline values: CDR1 LGHNA, CDR2 YSLEER. This CDR3 is built from 15 residues. Trimming took off 3 bases at V and 0 bases at J, with 9 bases between the two ends. CDR3 nucleotide sequence: TGCGCCAGCAGCCATCTGTTACACTCTGGAAACACCATATATTTT. The encoded protein is CASSHLLHSGNTIYF.

This clone came up once. This chain links TRBV7-9 with TRBJ2-7; TRBD1 matches at 7 bases. Germline V lookup: CDR1 SEHNR, CDR2 FQNEAQ (reference sequence). V lost 5 bases, J lost 3 bases, and 10 bases stayed unmatched. The CDR3 covers 15 residues. The CDR3 loop reads CASSQTGELGYEQYF. The DNA for the CDR3 is TGTGCCAGCAGCCAAACAGGGGAACTTGGCTACGAGCAGTACTTC.

The rearrangement joins TRBV6-1 to TRBJ1-2; no firm D call. Trimming left V 2 bases short and J 7 bases short, with 23 bases between. The germline CDR1 and CDR2 sequences are MNHNS and SASEGT. The CDR3 loop spans 17 amino acids. The CDR3 bases are TGTGCCAGCAGTGAATCCCCCACCGGCCGGGGAATCAGTGGCTACACCTTC. This sequence encodes CASSESPTGRGISGYTF.

J is TRBJ1-4 and V is TRBV7-2, with D possibly TRBD1 on 6 matching bases. The CDR3 loop spans 15 amino acids. V was pared by 3 bases and J by 10 bases, with 18 bases between. In germline, CDR1 is SGHTA, CDR2 FQGNSA. CDR3 in amino acids: CASSFAGAGDGKLFF. CDR3 in DNA: TGTGCCAGCAGCTTCGCAGGGGCCGGGGATGGAAAACTGTTTTTT.

The gene calls are TRBV11-2 and TRBJ1-5; no clear D gene. The length of the CDR3 is 14 residues. V dropped 3 bases and J dropped 3 bases, with 9 bases sitting between them. CDR1 SGHAT and CDR2 FQNNGV come from the germline V gene. The DNA of the CDR3 is TGTGCCAGCAGCTTTGGGCTGAACAATCAGCCCCAGCATTTT. Its translation: CASSFGLNNQPQHF.

V is TRBV6-5 and J is TRBJ2-7; 7 bases match TRBD1. V lost 4 bases, J lost 1 base, and 7 bases stayed unmatched. Germline V gene data show CDR1 as MNHEY and CDR2 as SVGAGI. This CDR3 contains 15 residues. The CDR3 DNA reads as TGTGCCAGCAGTTCCCCCCGACAGGGATCCTACGAGCAGTACTTC. Its translation: CASSSPRQGSYEQYF.

The chain couples TRBV4-3 to TRBJ2-2, with TRBD1 identical over 7 bases. The CDR3 totals 15 residues. Germline CDR1 and CDR2: LGHNA and YSLEER. After removal of 5 bases from V and 1 base from J, the junction contained 4 bases not matched to a gene. In DNA form, the CDR3 reads TGCGCCAGCAGCACCGGGACAGTGAACACCGGGGAGCTGTTTTTT. Translation gives CASSTGTVNTGELFF.

V and J are TRBV5-4 and TRBJ2-2; D is perhaps TRBD2 (7 bases). The CDR3 spans 14 residues. Germline assignment: CDR1 SGHNT and CDR2 YYREEE (reference sequence). The V end was cut by 1 base, the J end by 8 bases, with 12 bases between. CDR3 coding DNA: TGTGCCAGCAGCTTGCTCGGGGGGCCTGGGGAGCTGTTTTTT. It specifies CASSLLGGPGELFF.

The CDR3 spells CASSRQGPVRGYTF. CDR3 coding DNA: TGTGCCAGCTCACGACAGGGCCCAGTTAGGGGCTACACCTTC. This chain links TRBV28 with TRBJ1-2; TRBD1 matches at 7 bases. The CDR3 has 14 amino acids. Trimming at V came to 8 bases and at J to 8 bases, leaving 14 bases not matched to a gene. The germline V gene has CDR1 MDHEN and CDR2 SYDVKM.

The J gene is TRBJ2-7, the V gene TRBV28, with 7 nucleotides matching TRBD1. The length of the CDR3 is 13 residues. Germline V CDR1 and CDR2: MDHEN, SYDVKM. V dropped 4 bases and J dropped 4; count of bases not matched to a gene: 4. CDR3 sequence (DNA): TGTGCCAGCAGTTCGACAGGGAAGTACGAGCAGTACGTC. This gives the protein CASSSTGKYEQYV.

The genes are TRBV6-6 and TRBJ2-5; maybe TRBD1 (6 bases). V gave up 6 bases and J gave up 5 bases, with 16 bases separating them. This CDR3 is built from 14 residues. CDR1 and CDR2 from the germline V gene are MNHNY and SVGAGI (reference sequence). The CDR3 nucleotides read TGTGCCAGCAGGGAACAGGGTTTTATCGAGACCCAGTACTTC. Encoded protein: CASREQGFIETQYF.

V and J are TRBV29-1 and TRBJ2-5, with 7 bases fitting TRBD1. V shed 6 bases and J 5 bases; nucleotides not matched to a gene: 3. This CDR3 has 11 residues. Looked up from germline, CDR1 is SQVTM and CDR2 is ANQGSEA. The CDR3 DNA reads as TGCAGCGTACCGACAGGGGAGACCCAGTACTTC. It yields the protein CSVPTGETQYF.